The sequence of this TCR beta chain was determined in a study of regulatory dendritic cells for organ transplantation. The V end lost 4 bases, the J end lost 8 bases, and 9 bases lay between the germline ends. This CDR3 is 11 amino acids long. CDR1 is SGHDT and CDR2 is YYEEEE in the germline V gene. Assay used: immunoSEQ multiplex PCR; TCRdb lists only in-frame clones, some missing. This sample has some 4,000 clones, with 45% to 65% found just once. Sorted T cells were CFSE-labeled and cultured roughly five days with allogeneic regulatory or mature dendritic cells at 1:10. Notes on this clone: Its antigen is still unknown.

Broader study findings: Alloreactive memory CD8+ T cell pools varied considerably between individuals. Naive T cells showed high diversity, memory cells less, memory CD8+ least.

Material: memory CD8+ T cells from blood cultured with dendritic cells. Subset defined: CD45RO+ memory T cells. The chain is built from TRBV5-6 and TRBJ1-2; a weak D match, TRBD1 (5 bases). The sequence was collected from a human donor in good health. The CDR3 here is CASSRGNGYTF. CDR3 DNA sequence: TGTGCCAGCAGCCGGGGGAACGGCTACACCTTC.